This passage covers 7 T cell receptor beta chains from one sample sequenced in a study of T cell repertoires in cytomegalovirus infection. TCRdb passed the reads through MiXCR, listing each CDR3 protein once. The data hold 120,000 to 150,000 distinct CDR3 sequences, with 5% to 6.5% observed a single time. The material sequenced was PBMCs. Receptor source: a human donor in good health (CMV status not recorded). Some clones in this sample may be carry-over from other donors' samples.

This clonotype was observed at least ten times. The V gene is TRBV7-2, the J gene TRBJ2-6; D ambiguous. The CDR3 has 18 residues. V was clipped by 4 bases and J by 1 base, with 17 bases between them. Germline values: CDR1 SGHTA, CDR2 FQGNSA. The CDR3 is CASSSRTQASSGANVLTF. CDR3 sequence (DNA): TGTGCCAGCAGCTCCCGGACGCAAGCCTCGTCTGGGGCCAACGTCCTGACTTTC.

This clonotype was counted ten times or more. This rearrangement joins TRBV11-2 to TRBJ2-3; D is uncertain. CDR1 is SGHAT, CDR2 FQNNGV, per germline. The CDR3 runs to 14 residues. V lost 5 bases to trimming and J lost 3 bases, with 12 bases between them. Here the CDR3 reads CASSRVGPTDTQYF. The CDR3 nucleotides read TGTGCCAGCAGCCGGGTTGGTCCGACAGATACGCAGTATTTT.

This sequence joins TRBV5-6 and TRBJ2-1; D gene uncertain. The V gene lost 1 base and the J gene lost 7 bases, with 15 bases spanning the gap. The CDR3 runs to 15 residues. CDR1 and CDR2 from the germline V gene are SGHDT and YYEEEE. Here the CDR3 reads CASSLFHEVNNEQFF. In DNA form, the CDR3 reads TGTGCCAGCAGCTTGTTTCATGAGGTGAATAATGAGCAGTTCTTC.

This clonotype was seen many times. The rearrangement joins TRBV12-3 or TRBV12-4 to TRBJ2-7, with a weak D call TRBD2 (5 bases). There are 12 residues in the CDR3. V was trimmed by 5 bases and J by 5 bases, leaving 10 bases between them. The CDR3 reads CASSPGLDEQYF. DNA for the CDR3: TGTGCCAGCAGTCCCGGACTGGACGAGCAGTACTTC.

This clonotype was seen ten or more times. The DNA for the CDR3 is TGCGCCAGCAGCCCACCTAGCGGGGGACAAGATGAGCAGTTCTTC. Translation gives CASSPPSGGQDEQFF. This chain joins TRBV5-1 and TRBJ2-1, with 10 positions matching TRBD2. The junction had 9 bases not matched to a gene; V was cut back by 4 bases and J by 8 bases. The CDR3 spans 15 residues. Germline CDR1 SGHRS, CDR2 YFSETQ.

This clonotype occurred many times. In DNA, the CDR3 is TGTGCCAGCAGGAGGACAGGCGGTGTAGAGACCCAGTACTTC. Amino acid sequence: CASRRTGGVETQYF. The rearrangement uses TRBV6-2 or TRBV6-3 and TRBJ2-5; the match to TRBD1 covers 7 bases. Germline CDR1 MNHEY, CDR2 SVGEGT. The CDR3 consists of 14 residues. V lost 6 bases to trimming and J lost 4 bases; unmatched junction nucleotides: 8.

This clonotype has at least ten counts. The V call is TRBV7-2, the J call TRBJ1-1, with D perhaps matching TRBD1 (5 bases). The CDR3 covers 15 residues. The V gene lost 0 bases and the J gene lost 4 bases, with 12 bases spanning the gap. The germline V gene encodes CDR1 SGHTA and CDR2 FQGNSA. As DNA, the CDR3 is TGTGCCAGCAGCTTAGCGATCGGGGGGATCACTGAAGCTTTCTTT. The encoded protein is CASSLAIGGITEAFF.